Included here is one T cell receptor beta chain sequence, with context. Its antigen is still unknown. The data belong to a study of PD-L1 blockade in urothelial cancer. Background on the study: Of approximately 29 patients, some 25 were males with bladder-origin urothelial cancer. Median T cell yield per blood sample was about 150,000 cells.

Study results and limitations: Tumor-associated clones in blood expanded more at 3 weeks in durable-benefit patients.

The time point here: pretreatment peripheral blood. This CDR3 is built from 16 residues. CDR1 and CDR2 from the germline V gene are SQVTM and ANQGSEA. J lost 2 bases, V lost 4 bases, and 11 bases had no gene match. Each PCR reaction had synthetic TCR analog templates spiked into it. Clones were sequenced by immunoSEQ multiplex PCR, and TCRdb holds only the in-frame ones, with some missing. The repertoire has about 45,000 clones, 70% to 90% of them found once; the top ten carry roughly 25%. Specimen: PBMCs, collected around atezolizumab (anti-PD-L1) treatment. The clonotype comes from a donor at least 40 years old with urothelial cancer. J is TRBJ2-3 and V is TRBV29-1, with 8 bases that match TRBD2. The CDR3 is CSVGGVAGGPTDTQYF. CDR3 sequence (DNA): TGCAGCGTTGGAGGGGTGGCGGGAGGTCCCACAGATACGCAGTATTTT.